The 25 T cell receptor beta chains reported below all come from one sample, sequenced in a study of blood T cell repertoires in COVID-19. The data were produced by immunoSEQ multiplex PCR, yet TCRdb's version contains in-frame clones alone and is incomplete. The sample holds under 400,000 clones, about nine tenths seen once. Sequencing was carried out using PBMCs or T cells enriched from blood (not recorded which). These receptors all come from a woman in her 30s who had been exposed to COVID-19.

This clone was counted a few times. The chain combines TRBV28 with TRBJ2-1; D gene ambiguous. V lost 5 bases to trimming and J lost 10 bases, with 15 bases between them. The CDR3 loop spans 13 amino acids. Germline V gives CDR1 MDHEN, CDR2 SYDVKM. The CDR3 here is CASSPYYRREQFF. CDR3 nucleotide sequence: TGTGCCAGCAGTCCCTACTATCGCAGAGAGCAGTTCTTC.

The CDR3: CASSQDPGLAGDGADTQYF. CDR3 sequence (DNA): TGCGCCAGCAGCCAAGATCCGGGACTAGCGGGAGATGGGGCAGATACGCAGTATTTT. The chain has TRBV4-1 and TRBJ2-3; 14 nucleotides match TRBD2. Germline V CDR1 and CDR2: MGHRA, YSYEKL. V shed 0 bases, J shed 4 bases, and the junction held 9 bases outside the gene matches. The CDR3 spans 19 residues.

The chain joins TRBV19 to TRBJ2-3; TRBD2 matches 7 bases. This CDR3 comprises 18 residues. J was trimmed by 2 bases and V by 7 bases; bases with no gene match: 18. Germline lookup yields CDR1 LNHDA and CDR2 SQIVND (reference sequence). CDR3 sequence (DNA): TGTGCCAGTACACCCCTGGGGCACCGGAGCGGGACCACAGATACGCAGTATTTT. Protein product: CASTPLGHRSGTTDTQYF. Supplemented by reference TRBV19 and TRBJ2-3, the full variable domain reads DGGITQSPKYLFRKEGQNVTLSCEQNLNHDAMYWYRQDPGQGLRLIYYSQIVNDFQKGDIAEGYSVSREKKESFPLTVTSAQKNPTAFYLCASTPLGHRSGTTDTQYFGPGTRLTVL.

The genes are TRBV6-5 and TRBJ2-6; D call uncertain. Deletions cut 2 bases from V and 9 bases from J, with 11 bases between. This CDR3 spans 14 amino acids. The germline gives CDR1 MNHEY, CDR2 SVGAGI. The CDR3 DNA reads as TGTGCCAGCAGTTACGGGCCACAGTTCAACGTCCTGACTTTC. It specifies CASSYGPQFNVLTF.

This chain connects TRBV9 to TRBJ1-2; no reliable D call. Germline values: CDR1 SGDLS, CDR2 YYNGEE. Trimming took 4 bases from V and 8 from J, leaving 15 bases between them. This CDR3 is 13 amino acids long. In DNA form, the CDR3 reads TGTGCCAGCAGCCCCAGTTTCCTCGGGGGCTACACCTTC. This codes for CASSPSFLGGYTF. The complete variable domain, with remaining parts taken from reference TRBV9 and TRBJ1-2, reads DSGVTQTPKHLITATGQRVTLRCSPRSGDLSVYWYQQSLDQGLQFLIQYYNGEERAKGNILERFSAQQFPDLHSELNLSSLELGDSALYFCASSPSFLGGYTFGSGTRLTVV.

This clone was detected once. The gene calls are TRBV7-9 and TRBJ2-7; 7 bases align to TRBD2. From germline, CDR1 is SEHNR and CDR2 FQNEAQ (reference sequence). V shed 2 bases, J shed 2 bases, and the junction held 6 bases outside the gene matches. The CDR3 is made up of 15 amino acids. The CDR3 protein is CASSLTRETTYEQYF. CDR3 sequence (DNA): TGTGCCAGCAGCTTAACGCGGGAGACCACCTACGAGCAGTACTTC. Full variable domain (remainder filled in from reference TRBV7-9 and TRBJ2-7): DTGVSQNPRHKITKRGQNVTFRCDPISEHNRLYWYRQTLGQGPEFLTYFQNEAQLEKSRLLSDRFSAERPKGSFSTLEIQRTEQGDSAMYLCASSLTRETTYEQYFGPGTRLTVT.

V usage is TRBV28 and J usage is TRBJ1-2; D not resolved. V was pared by 3 bases and J by 7 bases, with 9 bases between. The germline V gene has CDR1 MDHEN and CDR2 SYDVKM. This CDR3 region has 12 residues. The DNA for the CDR3 is TGTGCCAGCAGTTTGATCACAGCTGGCTACACCTTC. This sequence encodes CASSLITAGYTF.

Only one count was recorded for this clone. The chain links TRBV18 to TRBJ2-7; 11 positions match TRBD1. The V gene end was trimmed by 2 bases and the J gene end by 6 bases; junction bases not matched to a gene: 3. This CDR3 has 14 residues. The germline V gene has CDR1 KGHSH and CDR2 LQKENI. For the CDR3, the DNA is TGTGCCAGCTCACCAGGGGACAGGGGGTCCGAGCAGTACTTC. As protein: CASSPGDRGSEQYF. Combining the CDR3 with reference TRBV18 and TRBJ2-7 gives the whole variable domain NAGVMQNPRHLVRRRGQEARLRCSPMKGHSHVYWYRQLPEEGLKFMVYLQKENIIDESGMPKERFSAEFPKEGPSILRIQQVVRGDSAAYFCASSPGDRGSEQYFGPGTRLTVT.

This chain uses TRBV28 with TRBJ2-7, with 8 bases identical to TRBD2. Germline-derived CDR1 and CDR2 are MDHEN and SYDVKM. This CDR3 is 14 amino acids long. J was trimmed by 2 bases and V by 7 bases; bases with no gene match: 7. CDR3 residues: CASNQELAAYEQYF. For the CDR3, the DNA is TGTGCCAGCAATCAAGAACTAGCGGCCTACGAGCAGTACTTC.

This clone was observed once. The chain has TRBV16 and TRBJ2-7; a possible D gene is TRBD1 (6 bases). Germline CDR1 and CDR2: KGHSY and FQNENV. CDR3 length: 13 residues. Trimming cost V 5 bases and J 3 bases, with 11 bases left between them. The CDR3 nucleotides read TGTGCCAGCAGCGGGACACAAAGCTACGAGCAGTACTTC. This sequence encodes CASSGTQSYEQYF.

The gene calls are TRBV28 and TRBJ1-4; no firm D call. CDR3 length: 11 amino acids. Germline lookup yields CDR1 MDHEN and CDR2 SYDVKM. With 5 bases removed from V and 8 bases from J, the gap between germline ends came to 6 bases. The CDR3 sequence is CASSPREKLFF. The DNA of the CDR3 is TGTGCCAGCAGTCCCAGGGAAAAACTGTTTTTT.

The chain recombines TRBV5-1 with TRBJ2-3, with a tentative D call TRBD2 (6 bases). V was pared by 4 bases and J by 2 bases, with 11 bases between. From germline, CDR1 is SGHRS and CDR2 YFSETQ. The CDR3 is made up of 14 amino acids. The CDR3 DNA reads as TGCGCCAGCAGCCCTGGGACTCCCACAGATACGCAGTATTTT. It translates to CASSPGTPTDTQYF.

J is TRBJ1-2 and V is TRBV24-1; D call uncertain. The germline V gene encodes CDR1 KGHDR and CDR2 SFDVKD. The CDR3 has 19 residues. V was trimmed by 2 bases and J by 0 bases, leaving 21 bases between them. CDR3 nucleotides: TGTGCCACCAGTGATTCTTACCCTACAGACCAGAAGACTAACTATGGCTACACCTTC. Its translation: CATSDSYPTDQKTNYGYTF.

Points on this clone: Compared with germline, one end of the junction differs, possibly owing to a read error. The chain employs TRBV4-1 and TRBJ1-6, with 11 bases matching TRBD1. The CDR3 sequence is 16 residues long. Germline V gene data show CDR1 as MGHRA and CDR2 as YSYEKL. The CDR3 nucleotides are TGCGCCAGCAGCCTGAGTACGGGACAGGGGGATTCACCCCTTCACTTT. Protein: CASSLSTGQGDSPLHF.

V usage is TRBV29-1 and J usage is TRBJ2-4, with D unresolved. The CDR3 is 14 amino acids. Trimming left V 5 bases short and J 0 bases short, with 11 bases between. CDR1 and CDR2 (germline): SQVTM, ANQGSEA. CDR3 loop: CSVREKLAKNIQYF. CDR3 coding DNA: TGCAGCGTTCGAGAAAAGCTAGCCAAAAACATTCAGTACTTC.

Here the CDR3 DNA reads TGTGCCAGCATGCAGCAGGAGGGCCAAGCAGATACGCAGTATTTT. This translates into CASMQQEGQADTQYF. The rearrangement links TRBV27 to TRBJ2-3, with D perhaps matching TRBD2 (6 bases). Per the germline V gene, CDR1 is MNHEY and CDR2 is SMNVEV (reference sequence). The CDR3 consists of 15 residues. Trimming cost V 7 bases and J 4 bases, with 18 bases left between them.

The chain links TRBV2 to TRBJ2-5; the match to TRBD1 covers 7 bases. V lost 8 bases, J lost 3 bases, and 9 bases stayed unmatched. In germline, CDR1 is SNHLY, CDR2 FYNNEI. The CDR3 is made up of 14 amino acids. The CDR3 DNA sequence: TGTGCCAGCTCCCTATCTGGGACAGAAGAGACCCAGTACTTC. Amino acids: CASSLSGTEETQYF.

This clone has a single count. The J gene is TRBJ2-3, the V gene TRBV27; TRBD2 might be the D (6 bases). CDR3 size: 14 residues. Trimming removed 7 bases from V and 2 bases from J, with 13 bases in between. In germline, CDR1 is MNHEY, CDR2 SMNVEV (reference sequence). This chain's CDR3 is CASKPGLHTDTQYF. CDR3 bases: TGTGCCAGCAAACCGGGACTTCACACAGATACGCAGTATTTT.

The rearrangement joins TRBV7-3 to TRBJ1-1; D perhaps matches TRBD1 (5 bases). Germline V gene lookup returns CDR1 SGHTA and CDR2 FQGTGA. V was clipped by 1 base and J by 4 bases, with 10 bases between them. The CDR3 covers 14 residues. CDR3 amino acids: CASSLNGGLTEAFF. The DNA of the CDR3 is TGTGCCAGCAGCTTAAACGGGGGACTCACTGAAGCTTTCTTT.

The chain carries TRBV15 and TRBJ2-1; 14 nucleotides agree with TRBD2. After removal of 6 bases from V and 6 bases from J, the junction contained 16 bases not matched to a gene. The CDR3 spans 19 residues. The V gene's germline CDR1 is LNHNV and CDR2 YYDKDF (reference sequence). CDR3: CATRELRLAGGGGANEQFF. In DNA form, the CDR3 reads TGTGCCACCAGAGAGCTTAGACTAGCGGGAGGGGGTGGAGCCAATGAGCAGTTCTTC.

CDR3 residues: CAISESRGGSYNSPLHF. CDR3 DNA: TGTGCCATCAGTGAGTCGAGGGGAGGGTCCTATAATTCACCCCTCCACTTT. This rearrangement joins TRBV10-3 to TRBJ1-6; D might be TRBD1 (5 bases). Germline-derived CDR1 and CDR2 are ENHRY and SYGVKD. Trimming removed 0 bases from V and 1 base from J, with 10 bases in between. CDR3 length: 17 residues.

This clone appeared once. This chain connects TRBV5-5 to TRBJ2-7; D might be TRBD2 (5 bases). The CDR3 totals 15 residues. Germline V lookup: CDR1 SGHKS, CDR2 YYEKEE (reference sequence). The ends were cut back, 2 bases at V and 0 bases at J, with 12 bases in the middle. Here the CDR3 DNA reads TGTGCCAGCAGCTTACTAGGTCCAAGCTCCTACGAGCAGTACTTC. As protein: CASSLLGPSSYEQYF.

CDR3 residues: CASSDRTGIDGYTF. CDR3 nucleotide sequence: TGTGCCAGCAGTGACCGGACAGGGATTGATGGCTACACCTTC. V is TRBV6-4 and J is TRBJ1-2; TRBD1 matches at 8 bases. The CDR3 runs to 14 residues. Germline values: CDR1 MRHNA, CDR2 SNTAGT. With V trimmed by 2 bases and J by 6 bases, 5 bases remained unmatched.

The chain carries TRBV29-1 and TRBJ1-2, with 8 bases matching TRBD1. This CDR3 has 17 residues. The germline V gene has CDR1 SQVTM and CDR2 ANQGSEA. Trimming at V came to 2 bases and at J to 2 bases, leaving 13 bases not matched to a gene. The CDR3 protein is CSVEISRAGGKNYGYTF. The CDR3 DNA sequence: TGCAGCGTTGAAATTTCTAGGGCAGGGGGCAAGAACTATGGCTACACCTTC. The full variable domain, completed using reference TRBV29-1 and TRBJ1-2, is SAVISQKPSRDICQRGTSLTIQCQVDSQVTMMFWYRQQPGQSLTLIATANQGSEATYESGFVIDKFPISRPNLTFSTLTVSNMSPEDSSIYLCSVEISRAGGKNYGYTFGSGTRLTVV.

The rearrangement links TRBV24-1 to TRBJ1-5; 11 positions agree with TRBD1. Germline CDR1 reads KGHDR; CDR2 reads SFDVKD. The CDR3 is 16 amino acids. V lost 4 bases and J lost 6; bases outside the gene matches: 7. The CDR3 sequence is CATSESGQGEAQPQHF. CDR3 DNA sequence: TGTGCCACCAGTGAGTCGGGACAGGGGGAGGCTCAGCCCCAGCATTTT.